This entry describes one TCR beta chain. Its antigen is as yet unknown. The source of the sample is a study of T cells in Graves' hyperthyroidism and ophthalmopathy. RNA transcripts yielded amplified TCR beta CDR3 regions. The HTBI set primed first-round TCR CDR3 RT-PCR. TCRdb fed the multiplex PCR reads into MiXCR, producing one record per CDR3 protein. The sample consists of some 50,000 distinct CDR3 sequences, roughly half of them appearing once. The study, taken as a whole, reports: Researchers found most expanded thyroid clonotypes above 0.001 in blood as well.

Researchers defined stable Graves' hyperthyroidism as no ophthalmopathy progression within 18 months. Patients were excluded for uncontrolled infection, other autoimmune disease, pregnancy or lactation. Diagnoses were made from clinical symptoms, serum measures (thyroxine and TRAb), thyroid ultrasound and orbital computed tomography. Trimming at V came to 1 base and at J to 4 bases, leaving 2 bases not matched to a gene. Germline V lookup: CDR1 DFQATT, CDR2 SNEGSKA (reference sequence). This CDR3 is 13 amino acids long. The V call is TRBV20-1, the J call TRBJ2-7; TRBD1 matches 9 bases. This clonotype originated in a man aged 18-30 years with Graves' hyperthyroidism. The material sequenced was peripheral blood or thyroid tissue (not recorded which). CDR3 coding DNA: TGCAGTGCTAGAGGTGACAGGGGGTACGAGCAGTACTTC. Translated, it gives CSARGDRGYEQYF.